One sample yielded the 10 T cell receptor beta chains listed below, sequenced in a study of shared clonotypes between healthy human individuals. Terminally differentiated effector memory CD45RA+ cells were excluded by CCR7 positive selection of CD45RO-negative cells. Clones were read by immunoSEQ multiplex PCR, and TCRdb kept only the in-frame ones, dropping some. The table shows about 2 million clones, with around 96% occurring only once. The sequenced sample consisted of naive CD8+ T cells sorted from blood. All receptors come from a man aged 18 to 29 in good health.

The J gene is TRBJ2-7, the V gene TRBV5-1; 7 bases agree with TRBD1. The germline V gene has CDR1 SGHRS and CDR2 YFSETQ. The junction had 6 bases not matched to a gene; V was cut back by 4 bases and J by 2 bases. The CDR3 consists of 14 residues. The CDR3 loop reads CASSGDSFPYEQYF. DNA of the CDR3: TGCGCCAGCAGCGGGGACAGTTTTCCCTACGAGCAGTACTTC.

This chain links TRBV6-4 with TRBJ2-3; no firm D call. The CDR3 covers 14 residues. Trimming pared 3 bases from V and 0 bases from J, leaving 7 bases between. Germline CDR1 and CDR2: MRHNA and SNTAGT. CDR3 bases: TGTGCCAGCAGTGAGGAAACTAGCACAGATACGCAGTATTTT. Protein sequence: CASSEETSTDTQYF.

This chain's CDR3 is CASSFSVYNEQFF. In DNA form, the CDR3 reads TGTGCCAGCAGCTTTTCCGTATACAATGAGCAGTTCTTC. The chain is built from TRBV5-8 and TRBJ2-1; D remains unclear. The CDR3 runs to 13 residues. The V end was cut by 2 bases, the J end by 4 bases, with 7 bases between. CDR1 is SGHTS, CDR2 YDEGEE, per germline. The full variable domain, rest sourced from reference TRBV5-8 and TRBJ2-1, is EAGVTQSPTHLIKTRGQQATLRCSPISGHTSVYWYQQALGLGLQFLLWYDEGEERNRGNFPPRFSGRQFPNYSSELNVNALELEDSALYLCASSFSVYNEQFFGPGTRLTVL.

CDR3 coding DNA: TGTGCCAGCAGTTTAAATAGCGGGAGCGACTCCTACGAGCAGTACTTC. Translating it yields CASSLNSGSDSYEQYF. V usage is TRBV27 and J usage is TRBJ2-7, with 9 bases aligning to TRBD2. J lost 0 bases, V lost 2 bases, and 5 bases had no gene match. The CDR3 runs 16 residues. The germline CDR1 and CDR2 sequences are MNHEY and SMNVEV (reference sequence).

The chain recombines TRBV19 with TRBJ2-1, with 11 bases identical to TRBD2. Germline V gene data show CDR1 as LNHDA and CDR2 as SQIVND (reference sequence). The CDR3 runs 19 residues. J was trimmed by 6 bases and V by 0 bases; bases with no gene match: 13. The CDR3 bases are TGTGCCAGTAGTATAGAGGCTAGCGGGGGGTCACCTTTTGGCAATGAGCAGTTCTTC. Its translation is CASSIEASGGSPFGNEQFF.

The V gene is TRBV7-9, the J gene TRBJ2-5, with 10 bases lining up with TRBD2. The CDR3 loop spans 16 amino acids. J was trimmed by 1 base and V by 1 base; bases with no gene match: 3. Germline assignment: CDR1 SEHNR and CDR2 FQNEAQ (reference sequence). CDR3 region: CASSLVPSGSQETQYF. CDR3 nucleotide sequence: TGTGCCAGCAGCTTAGTCCCTAGCGGGAGCCAAGAGACCCAGTACTTC.

The rearrangement joins TRBV28 to TRBJ2-7; the match to TRBD1 covers 11 bases. Losses at the gene ends were 6 bases for V and 1 base for J; bases not matched to a gene: 5. Per germline, CDR1 MDHEN and CDR2 SYDVKM. The CDR3 is made up of 15 amino acids. The CDR3 region is CASSSGTGGSYEQYF. The CDR3 bases are TGTGCCAGCAGCTCCGGGACAGGGGGTTCCTACGAGCAGTACTTC.

This clone was seen just once. The chain employs TRBV7-3 and TRBJ2-5; no clear D. CDR1 and CDR2 from the germline V gene are SGHTA and FQGTGA. The length of the CDR3 is 14 residues. V was clipped by 0 bases and J by 1 base, with 6 bases between them. The DNA of the CDR3 is TGTGCCAGCAGCTTAACGGGTACCCAAGAGACCCAGTACTTC. Residues: CASSLTGTQETQYF.

J is TRBJ2-4 and V is TRBV9, with 8 bases aligning to TRBD2. The CDR3 has 16 amino acids. Per the germline V gene, CDR1 is SGDLS and CDR2 is YYNGEE. V was clipped by 3 bases and J by 5 bases; unmatched bases: 10. CDR3 sequence reads: CASSAPRGGGENIQYF. The DNA of the CDR3 is TGTGCCAGCAGCGCCCCTCGGGGGGGCGGGGAAAACATTCAGTACTTC.

The rearrangement uses TRBV7-8 and TRBJ2-7; no firm D call. Trimming took 1 base from V and 4 from J, leaving 11 bases between them. Germline-derived CDR1 and CDR2 are SGHVS and FQNEAQ. The CDR3 has 14 residues. The CDR3 region is CASSLEGRSYEQYF. The CDR3 DNA reads as TGTGCCAGCAGCTTAGAGGGCCGTTCTTACGAGCAGTACTTC. Using reference TRBV7-8 and TRBJ2-7 for the parts outside the CDR3, the full variable domain is GAGVSQSPRYKVAKRGQDVALRCDPISGHVSLFWYQQALGQGPEFLTYFQNEAQLDKSGLPSDRFFAERPEGSVSTLKIQRTQQEDSAVYLCASSLEGRSYEQYFGPGTRLTVT.